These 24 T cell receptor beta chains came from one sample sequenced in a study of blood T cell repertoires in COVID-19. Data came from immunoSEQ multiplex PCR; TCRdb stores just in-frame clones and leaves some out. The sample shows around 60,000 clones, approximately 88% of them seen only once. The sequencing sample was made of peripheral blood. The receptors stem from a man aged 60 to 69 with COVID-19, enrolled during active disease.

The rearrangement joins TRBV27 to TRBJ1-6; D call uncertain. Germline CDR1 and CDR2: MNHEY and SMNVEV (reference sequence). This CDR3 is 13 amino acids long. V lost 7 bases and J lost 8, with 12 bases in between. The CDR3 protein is CASKPGDHSPLHF. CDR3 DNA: TGTGCCAGCAAACCGGGAGATCATTCACCCCTCCACTTT.

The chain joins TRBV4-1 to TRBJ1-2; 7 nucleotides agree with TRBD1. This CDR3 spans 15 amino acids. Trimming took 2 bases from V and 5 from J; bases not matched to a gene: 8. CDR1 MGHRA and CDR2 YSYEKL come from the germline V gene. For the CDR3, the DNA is TGCGCCAGCAGCCAACAGGGGCCAGGGGGATATGGCTACACCTTC. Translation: CASSQQGPGGYGYTF.

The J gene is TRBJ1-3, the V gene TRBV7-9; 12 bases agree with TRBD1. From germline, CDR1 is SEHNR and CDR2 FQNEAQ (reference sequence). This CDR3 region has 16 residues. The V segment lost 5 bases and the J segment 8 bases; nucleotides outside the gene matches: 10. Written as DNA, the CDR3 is TGTGCCAGCAGCCCCCGGGGGGACAGGGGGCGGCACACCATATATTTT. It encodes CASSPRGDRGRHTIYF.

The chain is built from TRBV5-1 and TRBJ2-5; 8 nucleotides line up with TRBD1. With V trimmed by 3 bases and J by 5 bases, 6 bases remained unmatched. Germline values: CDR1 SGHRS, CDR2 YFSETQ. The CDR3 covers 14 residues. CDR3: CASSSQGAGETQYF. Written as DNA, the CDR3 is TGCGCCAGCAGCTCCCAGGGGGCTGGTGAGACCCAGTACTTC. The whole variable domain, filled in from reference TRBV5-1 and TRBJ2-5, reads KAGVTQTPRYLIKTRGQQVTLSCSPISGHRSVSWYQQTPGQGLQFLFEYFSETQRNKGNFPGRFSGRQFSNSRSEMNVSTLELGDSALYLCASSSQGAGETQYFGPGTRLLVL.

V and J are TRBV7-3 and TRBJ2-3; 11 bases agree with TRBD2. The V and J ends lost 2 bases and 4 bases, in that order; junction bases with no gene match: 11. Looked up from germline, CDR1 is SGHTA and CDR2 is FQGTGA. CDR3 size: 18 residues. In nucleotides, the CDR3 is TGTGCCAGCAGCTTATCTCCCCTGACTAGCGGGGTAGCAGATACGCAGTATTTT. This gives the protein CASSLSPLTSGVADTQYF.

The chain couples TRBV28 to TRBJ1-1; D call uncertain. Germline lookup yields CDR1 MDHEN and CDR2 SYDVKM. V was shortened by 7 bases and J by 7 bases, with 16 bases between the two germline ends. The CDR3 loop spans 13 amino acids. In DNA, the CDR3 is TGTGCCAGCATTGGGAGGCAGTGGAATGAAGCTTTCTTT. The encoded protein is CASIGRQWNEAFF.

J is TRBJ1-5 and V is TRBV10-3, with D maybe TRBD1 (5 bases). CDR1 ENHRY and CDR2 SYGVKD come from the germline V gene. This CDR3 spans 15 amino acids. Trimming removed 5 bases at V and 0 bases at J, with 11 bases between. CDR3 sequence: CAISIGGDSNQPQHF. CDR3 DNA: TGTGCCATCAGTATCGGGGGAGATAGCAATCAGCCCCAGCATTTT.

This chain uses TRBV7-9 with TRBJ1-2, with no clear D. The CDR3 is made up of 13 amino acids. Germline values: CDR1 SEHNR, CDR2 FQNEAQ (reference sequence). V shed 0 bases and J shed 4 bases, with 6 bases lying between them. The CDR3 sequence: CASSLAGSYGYTF. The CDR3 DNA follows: TGTGCCAGCAGCTTAGCCGGGTCCTATGGCTACACCTTC.

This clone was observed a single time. CDR3 region: CASSLGTGNQETQYF. The CDR3 region has the DNA TGCGCCAGCAGCTTGGGGACAGGGAACCAAGAGACCCAGTACTTC. The chain is built from TRBV5-1 and TRBJ2-5; 8 nucleotides agree with TRBD1. CDR1 and CDR2 from the germline V gene are SGHRS and YFSETQ. CDR3 length: 15 residues. Losses at the gene ends were 0 bases for V and 0 bases for J; bases not matched to a gene: 1.

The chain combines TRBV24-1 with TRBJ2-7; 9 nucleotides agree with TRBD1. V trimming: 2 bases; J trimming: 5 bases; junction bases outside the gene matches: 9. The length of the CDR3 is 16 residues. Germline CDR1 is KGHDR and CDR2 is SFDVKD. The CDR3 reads CATSDWVTGGVHEQYF. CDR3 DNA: TGTGCCACCAGTGATTGGGTTACAGGGGGCGTCCACGAGCAGTACTTC.

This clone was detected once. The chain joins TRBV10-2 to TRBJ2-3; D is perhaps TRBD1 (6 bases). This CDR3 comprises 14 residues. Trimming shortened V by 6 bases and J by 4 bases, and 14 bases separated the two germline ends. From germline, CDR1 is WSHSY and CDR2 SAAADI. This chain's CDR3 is CASSDRRRADTQYF. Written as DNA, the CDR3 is TGCGCCAGCAGCGACAGGCGACGAGCAGATACGCAGTATTTT.

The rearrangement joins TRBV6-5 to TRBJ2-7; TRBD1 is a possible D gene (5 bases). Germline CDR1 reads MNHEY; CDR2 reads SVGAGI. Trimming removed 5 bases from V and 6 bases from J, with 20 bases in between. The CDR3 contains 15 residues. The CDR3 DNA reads TGTGCCAGCAGTAAAACCCTCACAGGATTCGGCGAGCAGTACTTC. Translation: CASSKTLTGFGEQYF.

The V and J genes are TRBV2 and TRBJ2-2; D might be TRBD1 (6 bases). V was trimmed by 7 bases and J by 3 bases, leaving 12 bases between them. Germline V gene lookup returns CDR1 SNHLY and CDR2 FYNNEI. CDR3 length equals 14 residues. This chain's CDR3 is CASNSYRDTGELFF. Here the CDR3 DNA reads TGTGCCAGCAACTCATACAGGGACACCGGGGAGCTGTTTTTT.

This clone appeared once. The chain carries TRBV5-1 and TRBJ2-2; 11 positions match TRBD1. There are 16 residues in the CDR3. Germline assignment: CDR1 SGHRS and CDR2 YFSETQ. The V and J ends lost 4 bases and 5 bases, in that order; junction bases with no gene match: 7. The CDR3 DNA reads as TGCGCCAGCAGCACCTGGACAGGGGGCTTTACCGGGGAGCTGTTTTTT. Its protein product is CASSTWTGGFTGELFF. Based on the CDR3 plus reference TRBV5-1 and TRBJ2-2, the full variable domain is KAGVTQTPRYLIKTRGQQVTLSCSPISGHRSVSWYQQTPGQGLQFLFEYFSETQRNKGNFPGRFSGRQFSNSRSEMNVSTLELGDSALYLCASSTWTGGFTGELFFGEGSRLTVL.

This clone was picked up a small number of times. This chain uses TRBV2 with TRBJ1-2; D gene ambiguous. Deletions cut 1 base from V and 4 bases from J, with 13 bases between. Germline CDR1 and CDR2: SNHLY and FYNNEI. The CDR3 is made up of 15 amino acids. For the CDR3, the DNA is TGTGCCAGCAGTGAAGGTCAACGAGGATCCTATGGCTACACCTTC. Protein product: CASSEGQRGSYGYTF. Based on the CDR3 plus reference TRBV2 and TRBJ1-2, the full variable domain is EPEVTQTPSHQVTQMGQEVILRCVPISNHLYFYWYRQILGQKVEFLVSFYNNEISEKSEIFDDQFSVERPDGSNFTLKIRSTKLEDSAMYFCASSEGQRGSYGYTFGSGTRLTVV.

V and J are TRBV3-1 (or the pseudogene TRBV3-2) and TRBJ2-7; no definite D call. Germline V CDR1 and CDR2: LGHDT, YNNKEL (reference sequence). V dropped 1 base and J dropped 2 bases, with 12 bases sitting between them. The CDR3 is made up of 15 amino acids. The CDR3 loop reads CASSQGVGETYEQYF. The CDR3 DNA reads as TGTGCCAGCAGCCAAGGGGTCGGAGAAACCTACGAGCAGTACTTC.

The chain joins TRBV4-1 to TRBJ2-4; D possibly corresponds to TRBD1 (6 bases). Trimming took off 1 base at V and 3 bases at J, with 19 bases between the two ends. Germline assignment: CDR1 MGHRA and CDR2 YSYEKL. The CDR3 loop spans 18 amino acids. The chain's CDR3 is CASSQGRSQGRIKNIQYF. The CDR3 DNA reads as TGCGCCAGCAGCCAAGGTCGGAGTCAGGGGCGGATCAAAAACATTCAGTACTTC.

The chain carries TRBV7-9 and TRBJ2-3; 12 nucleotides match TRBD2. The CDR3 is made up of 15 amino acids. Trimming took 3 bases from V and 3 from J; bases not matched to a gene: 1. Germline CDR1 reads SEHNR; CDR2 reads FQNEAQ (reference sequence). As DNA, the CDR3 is TGTGCCAGCAGCTTTGGACTAGCGGGGACAGATACGCAGTATTTT. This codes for CASSFGLAGTDTQYF.

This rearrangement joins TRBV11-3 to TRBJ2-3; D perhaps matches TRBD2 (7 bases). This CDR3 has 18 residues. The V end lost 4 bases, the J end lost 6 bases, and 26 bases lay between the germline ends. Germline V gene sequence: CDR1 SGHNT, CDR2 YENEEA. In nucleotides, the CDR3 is TGTGCCAGCAGCTCAGGGGTAGGCGGGAGTCGAGGTTTGGATACGCAGTATTTT. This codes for CASSSGVGGSRGLDTQYF.

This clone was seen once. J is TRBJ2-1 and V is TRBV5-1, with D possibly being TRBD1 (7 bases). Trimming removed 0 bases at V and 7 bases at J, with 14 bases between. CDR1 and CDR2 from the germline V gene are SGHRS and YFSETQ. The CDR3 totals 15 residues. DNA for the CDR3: TGCGCCAGCAGCTTGGCGGGACAGACTAGTAATGAGCAGTTCTTC. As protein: CASSLAGQTSNEQFF.

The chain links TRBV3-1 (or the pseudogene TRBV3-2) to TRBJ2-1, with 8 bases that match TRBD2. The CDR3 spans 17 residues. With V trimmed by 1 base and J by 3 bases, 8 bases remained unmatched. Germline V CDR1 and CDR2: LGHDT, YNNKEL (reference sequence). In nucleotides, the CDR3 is TGTGCCAGCAGCCAAGGTTCAGCGGGAGTGGACTACAATGAGCAGTTCTTC. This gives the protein CASSQGSAGVDYNEQFF.

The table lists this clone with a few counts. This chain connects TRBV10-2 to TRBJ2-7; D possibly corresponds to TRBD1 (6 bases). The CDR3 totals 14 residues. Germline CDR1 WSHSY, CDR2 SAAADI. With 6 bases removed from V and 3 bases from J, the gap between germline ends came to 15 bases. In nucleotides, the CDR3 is TGCGCCAGCAGGACAGGAACGAGGGGCTACGAGCAGTACTTC. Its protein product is CASRTGTRGYEQYF.

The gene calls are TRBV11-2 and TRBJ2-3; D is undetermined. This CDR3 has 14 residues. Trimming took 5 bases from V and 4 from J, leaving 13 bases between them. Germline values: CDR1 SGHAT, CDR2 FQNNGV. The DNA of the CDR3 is TGTGCCAGCAGCCCCCGACTTGAACCAGATACGCAGTATTTT. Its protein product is CASSPRLEPDTQYF.

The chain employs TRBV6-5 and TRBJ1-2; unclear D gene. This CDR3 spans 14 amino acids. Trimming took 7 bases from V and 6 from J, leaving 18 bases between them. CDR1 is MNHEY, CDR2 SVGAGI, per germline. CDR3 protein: CASINTPTQDGYTF. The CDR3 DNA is TGTGCCAGCATAAATACCCCAACCCAGGATGGCTACACCTTC.